This TCR beta chain was profiled in a study of blood T cell repertoires in COVID-19. In the study overall: PBMCs, B-cell-depleted T cells, or T cells were the source of the cDNA or gDNA that made up the material.

Patients from Seattle were sampled longitudinally, starting during active infection. The CDR3 is made up of 12 amino acids. Trimming removed 9 bases at V and 7 bases at J, with 15 bases between. Germline CDR1 and CDR2: MNHEY and SMNVEV (reference sequence). Original processing notes: How many nucleated cells were present was estimated from reference gene primer amplification. The protocol was immunoSEQ multiplex PCR, while the TCRdb copy is restricted to in-frame clones and leaves out a portion. V, J and clone size were drawn from that table, and D and trimming were deduced from the DNA. The sample lists fewer than 200,000 clones, just over 90% seen once, with 4.5% to 5% in the top ten.

This chain joins TRBV27 and TRBJ1-2; tentative D call: TRBD1 (5 bases). This clonotype was sampled from a man younger than 30 with COVID-19, enrolled during active disease. Sequencing was done on a sample of peripheral blood. CDR3 residues: CASGGSRPGYTF. The DNA of the CDR3 is TGTGCCAGTGGGGGGAGCAGGCCTGGCTACACCTTC.